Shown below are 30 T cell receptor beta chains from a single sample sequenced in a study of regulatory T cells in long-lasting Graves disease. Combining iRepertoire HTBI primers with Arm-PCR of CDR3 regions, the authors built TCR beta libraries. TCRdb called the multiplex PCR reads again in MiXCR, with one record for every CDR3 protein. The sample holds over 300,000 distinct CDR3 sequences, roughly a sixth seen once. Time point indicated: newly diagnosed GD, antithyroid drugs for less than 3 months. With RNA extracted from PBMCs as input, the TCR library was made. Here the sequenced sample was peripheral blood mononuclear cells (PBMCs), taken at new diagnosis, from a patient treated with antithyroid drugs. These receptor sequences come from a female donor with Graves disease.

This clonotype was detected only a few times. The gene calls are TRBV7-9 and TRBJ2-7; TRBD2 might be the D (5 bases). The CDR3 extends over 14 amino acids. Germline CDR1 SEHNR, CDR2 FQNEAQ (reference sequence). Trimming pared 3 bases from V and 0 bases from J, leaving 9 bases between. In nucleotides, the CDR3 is TGTGCCAGCAGCTTGGGAGCGCTCTCCTACGAGCAGTACTTC. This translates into CASSLGALSYEQYF.

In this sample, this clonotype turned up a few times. CDR3: CASRGLAGGPDTQYF. As DNA, the CDR3 is TGTGCCAGCAGGGGACTAGCGGGGGGGCCAGATACGCAGTATTTT. The chain carries TRBV6-1 and TRBJ2-3, with 16 bases aligning to TRBD2. The CDR3 is made up of 15 amino acids. Germline assignment: CDR1 MNHNS and CDR2 SASEGT. Germline trimming cut 6 bases from V and 4 bases from J; bases unmatched to any gene: 1.

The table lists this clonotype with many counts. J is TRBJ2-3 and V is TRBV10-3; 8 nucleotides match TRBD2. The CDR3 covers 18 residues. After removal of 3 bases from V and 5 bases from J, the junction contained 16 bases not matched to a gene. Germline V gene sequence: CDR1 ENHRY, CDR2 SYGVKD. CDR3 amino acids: CAISEFTGGLARGDTQYF. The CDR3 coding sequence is TGTGCCATCAGTGAATTCACCGGCGGACTAGCTCGAGGAGATACGCAGTATTTT.

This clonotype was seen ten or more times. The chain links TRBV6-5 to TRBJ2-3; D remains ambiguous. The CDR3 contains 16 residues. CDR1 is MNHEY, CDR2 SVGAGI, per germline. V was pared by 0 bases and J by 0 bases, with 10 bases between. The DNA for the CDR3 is TGTGCCAGCAGTTACTCCGGGCCTCCTAGCACAGATACGCAGTATTTT. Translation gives CASSYSGPPSTDTQYF.

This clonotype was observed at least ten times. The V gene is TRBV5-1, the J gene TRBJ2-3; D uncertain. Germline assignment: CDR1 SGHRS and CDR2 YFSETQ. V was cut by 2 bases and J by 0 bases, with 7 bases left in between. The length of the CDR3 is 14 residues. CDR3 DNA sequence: TGCGCCAGCAGCTTCCGAGAAAGCACAGATACGCAGTATTTT. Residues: CASSFRESTDTQYF.

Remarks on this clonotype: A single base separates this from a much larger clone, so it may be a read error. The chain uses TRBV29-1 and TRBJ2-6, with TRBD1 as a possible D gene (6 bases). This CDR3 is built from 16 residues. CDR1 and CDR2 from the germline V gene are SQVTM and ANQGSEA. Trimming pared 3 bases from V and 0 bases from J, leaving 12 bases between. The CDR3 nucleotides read TGCAGCGTTGATGTAGGGGGACACTCTGGGGCCAACGTCCTGACTTTC. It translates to CSVDVGGHSGANVLTF.

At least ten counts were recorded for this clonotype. The CDR3 spells CSVPSVGGSRRQDNQPQHF. In DNA form, the CDR3 reads TGCAGCGTTCCATCGGTAGGTGGTTCCAGAAGACAGGACAATCAGCCCCAGCATTTT. The rearrangement links TRBV29-1 to TRBJ1-5, with a weak D call TRBD1 (6 bases). CDR3 size: 19 residues. Per germline, CDR1 SQVTM and CDR2 ANQGSEA. Trimming pared 5 bases from V and 3 bases from J, leaving 29 bases between.

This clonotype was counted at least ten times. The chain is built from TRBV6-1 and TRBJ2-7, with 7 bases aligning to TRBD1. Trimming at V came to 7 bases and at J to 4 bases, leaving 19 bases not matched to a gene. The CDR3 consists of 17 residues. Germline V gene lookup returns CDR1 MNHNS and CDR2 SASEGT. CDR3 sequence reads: CASTSPRASGRGYEQYF. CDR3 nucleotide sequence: TGTGCCAGCACGTCCCCTAGGGCGAGCGGCAGGGGGTACGAGCAGTACTTC.

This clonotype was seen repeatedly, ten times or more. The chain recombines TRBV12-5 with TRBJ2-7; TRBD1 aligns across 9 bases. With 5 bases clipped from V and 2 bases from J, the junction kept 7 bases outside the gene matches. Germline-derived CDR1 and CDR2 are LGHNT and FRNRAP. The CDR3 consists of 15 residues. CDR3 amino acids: CASGRWTGVPYEQYF. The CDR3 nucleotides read TGTGCTAGTGGTCGGTGGACAGGGGTGCCCTACGAGCAGTACTTC.

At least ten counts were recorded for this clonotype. CDR3 sequence reads: CASSPDAPEQYF. The CDR3 nucleotides are TGTGCCAGCTCACCCGATGCCCCCGAGCAGTACTTC. V is TRBV18 and J is TRBJ2-7; no firm D call. V was cut by 3 bases and J by 6 bases, with 9 bases left in between. The CDR3 consists of 12 residues. The V gene's germline CDR1 is KGHSH and CDR2 LQKENI. Full variable domain (outside the CDR3, taken from reference TRBV18 and TRBJ2-7): NAGVMQNPRHLVRRRGQEARLRCSPMKGHSHVYWYRQLPEEGLKFMVYLQKENIIDESGMPKERFSAEFPKEGPSILRIQQVVRGDSAAYFCASSPDAPEQYFGPGTRLTVT.

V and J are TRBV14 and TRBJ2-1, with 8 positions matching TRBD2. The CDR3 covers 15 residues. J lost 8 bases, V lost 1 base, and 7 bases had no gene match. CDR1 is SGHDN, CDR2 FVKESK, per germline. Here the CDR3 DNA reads TGTGCCAGCAGCCAAGCGGGGGGGGGCTTGGATGAGCAGTTCTTC. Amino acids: CASSQAGGGLDEQFF.

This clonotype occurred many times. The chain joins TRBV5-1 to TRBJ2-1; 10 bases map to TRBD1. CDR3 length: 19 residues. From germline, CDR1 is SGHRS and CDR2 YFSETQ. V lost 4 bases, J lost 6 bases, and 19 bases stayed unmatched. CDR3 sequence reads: CASSVGGPRGDRGFNEQFF. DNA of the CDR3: TGCGCCAGCAGCGTTGGGGGGCCTCGGGGGGACAGGGGCTTCAATGAGCAGTTCTTC.

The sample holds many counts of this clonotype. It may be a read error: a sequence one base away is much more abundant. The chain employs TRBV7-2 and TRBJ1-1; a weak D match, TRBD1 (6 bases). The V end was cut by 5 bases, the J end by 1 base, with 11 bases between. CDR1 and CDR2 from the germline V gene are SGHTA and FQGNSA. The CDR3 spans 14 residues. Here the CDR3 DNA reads TGTGCCAGCAGCGCCGGACAGACGAACACTGAAGCTTTCTTT. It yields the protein CASSAGQTNTEAFF.

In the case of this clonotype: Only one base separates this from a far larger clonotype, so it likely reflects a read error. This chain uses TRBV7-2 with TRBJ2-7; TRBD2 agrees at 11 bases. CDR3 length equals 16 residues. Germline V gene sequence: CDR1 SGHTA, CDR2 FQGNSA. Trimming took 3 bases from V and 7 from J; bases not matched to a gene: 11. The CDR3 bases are TGTGCCAGCAGCTTCCCCCTAGCGGGAGGCTACAATGAGCAGTACTTC. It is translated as CASSFPLAGGYNEQYF.

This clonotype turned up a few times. The CDR3 DNA reads as TGTGCCAGCAGCTATGGGGACAGCGGCTCCTACGAGCAGTACTTC. Encoded protein: CASSYGDSGSYEQYF. This chain joins TRBV5-4 and TRBJ2-7; 7 bases agree with TRBD1. The CDR3 has 15 amino acids. V lost 3 bases, J lost 0 bases, and 6 bases stayed unmatched. Germline CDR1 and CDR2: SGHNT and YYREEE (reference sequence).

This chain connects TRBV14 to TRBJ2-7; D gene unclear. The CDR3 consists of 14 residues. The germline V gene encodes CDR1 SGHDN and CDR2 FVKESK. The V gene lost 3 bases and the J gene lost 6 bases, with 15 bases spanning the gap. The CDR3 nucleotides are TGTGCCAGCAGCCAGGACGTACGAGGAGTCGAGCAGTACTTC. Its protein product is CASSQDVRGVEQYF. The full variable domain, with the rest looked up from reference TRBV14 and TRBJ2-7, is EAGVTQFPSHSVIEKGQTVTLRCDPISGHDNLYWYRRVMGKEIKFLLHFVKESKQDESGMPNNRFLAERTGGTYSTLKVQPAELEDSGVYFCASSQDVRGVEQYFGPGTRLTVT.

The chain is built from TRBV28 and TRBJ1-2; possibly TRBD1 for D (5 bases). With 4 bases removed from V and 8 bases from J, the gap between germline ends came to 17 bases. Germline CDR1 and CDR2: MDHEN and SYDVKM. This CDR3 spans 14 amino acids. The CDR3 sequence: CASSSPRGARGYTF. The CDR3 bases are TGTGCCAGCAGTTCCCCCAGAGGGGCACGGGGCTACACCTTC.

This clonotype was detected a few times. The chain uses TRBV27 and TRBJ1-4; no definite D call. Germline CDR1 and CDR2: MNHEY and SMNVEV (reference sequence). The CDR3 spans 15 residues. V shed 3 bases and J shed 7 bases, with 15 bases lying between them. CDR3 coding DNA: TGTGCCAGCAGTTTTCTATCGGACCGAAGTGAAAAACTGTTTTTT. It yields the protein CASSFLSDRSEKLFF.

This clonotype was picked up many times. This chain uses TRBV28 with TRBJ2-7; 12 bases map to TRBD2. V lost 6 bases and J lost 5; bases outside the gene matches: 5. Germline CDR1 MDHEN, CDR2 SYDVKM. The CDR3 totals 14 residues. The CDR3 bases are TGTGCCAGCAGACCCTGGACTAGCGGGAACGAGCAGTACTTC. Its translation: CASRPWTSGNEQYF.

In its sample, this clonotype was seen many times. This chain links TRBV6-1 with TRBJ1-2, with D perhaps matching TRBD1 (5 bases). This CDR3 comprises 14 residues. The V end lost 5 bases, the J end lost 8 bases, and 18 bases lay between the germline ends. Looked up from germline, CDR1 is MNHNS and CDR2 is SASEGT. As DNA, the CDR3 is TGTGCCAGCAGTCTCCCAGGGAGGTCTGGCGGCTACACCTTC. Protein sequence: CASSLPGRSGGYTF.

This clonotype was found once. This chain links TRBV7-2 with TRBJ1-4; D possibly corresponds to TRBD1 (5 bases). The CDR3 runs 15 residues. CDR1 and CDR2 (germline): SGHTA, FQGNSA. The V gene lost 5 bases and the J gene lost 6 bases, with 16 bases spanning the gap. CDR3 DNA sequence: TGTGCCAGCAGCCTAGTCGGGGGGAGGGATGAAAAACTGTTTTTT. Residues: CASSLVGGRDEKLFF.

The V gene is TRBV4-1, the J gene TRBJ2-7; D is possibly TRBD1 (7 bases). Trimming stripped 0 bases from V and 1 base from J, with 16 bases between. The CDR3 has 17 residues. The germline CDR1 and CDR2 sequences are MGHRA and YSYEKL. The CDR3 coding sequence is TGCGCCAGCAGCCAAGATCGGGGGACAGACGATTCCTACGAGCAGTACTTC. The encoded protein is CASSQDRGTDDSYEQYF.

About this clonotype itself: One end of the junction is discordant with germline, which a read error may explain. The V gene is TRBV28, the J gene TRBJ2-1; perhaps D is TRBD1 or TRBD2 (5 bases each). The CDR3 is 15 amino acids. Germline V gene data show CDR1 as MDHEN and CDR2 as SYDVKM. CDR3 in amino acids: CASSSRGFPYNERFF. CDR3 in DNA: TGTGCCAGCAGTTCGAGGGGCTTTCCATACAATGAGCGGTTCTTC.

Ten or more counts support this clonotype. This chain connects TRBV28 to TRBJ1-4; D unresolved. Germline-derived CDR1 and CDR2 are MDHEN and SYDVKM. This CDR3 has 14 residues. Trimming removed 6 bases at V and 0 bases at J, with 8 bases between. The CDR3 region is CASRRRATNEKLFF. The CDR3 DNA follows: TGTGCCAGCAGGAGACGGGCAACTAATGAAAAACTGTTTTTT.

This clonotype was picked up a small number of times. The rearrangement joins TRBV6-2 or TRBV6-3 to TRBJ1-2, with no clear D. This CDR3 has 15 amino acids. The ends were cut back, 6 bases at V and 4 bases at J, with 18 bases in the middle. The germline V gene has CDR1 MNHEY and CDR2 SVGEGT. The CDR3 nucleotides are TGTGCCAGCAGACCGACCGTCTTCGAATCCTATGGCTACACCTTC. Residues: CASRPTVFESYGYTF.

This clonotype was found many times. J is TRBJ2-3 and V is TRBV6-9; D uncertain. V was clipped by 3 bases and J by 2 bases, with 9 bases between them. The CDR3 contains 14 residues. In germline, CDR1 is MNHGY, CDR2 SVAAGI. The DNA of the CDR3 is TGTGCCAGCAGTTACGACTTAGCCACAGATACGCAGTATTTT. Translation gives CASSYDLATDTQYF.

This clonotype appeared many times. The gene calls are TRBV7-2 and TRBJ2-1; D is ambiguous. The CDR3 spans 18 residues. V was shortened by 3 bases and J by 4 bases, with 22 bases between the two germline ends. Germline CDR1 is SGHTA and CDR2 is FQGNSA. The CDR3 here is CASSFGLLRPMKYNEQFF. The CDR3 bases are TGTGCCAGCAGCTTCGGTCTTTTGCGGCCTATGAAATACAATGAGCAGTTCTTC.

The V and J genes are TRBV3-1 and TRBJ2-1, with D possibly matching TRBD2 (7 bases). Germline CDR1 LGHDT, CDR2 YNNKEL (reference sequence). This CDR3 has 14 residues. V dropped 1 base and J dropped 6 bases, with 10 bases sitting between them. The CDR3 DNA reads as TGTGCCAGCAGCCAAGTCGGGGGGCTCAATGAGCAGTTCTTC. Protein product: CASSQVGGLNEQFF.

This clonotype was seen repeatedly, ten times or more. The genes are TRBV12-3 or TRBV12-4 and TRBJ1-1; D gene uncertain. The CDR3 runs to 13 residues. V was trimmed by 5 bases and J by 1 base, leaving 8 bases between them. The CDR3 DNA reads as TGTGCCAGCAGTACAGCACGGAACACTGAAGCTTTCTTT. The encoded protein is CASSTARNTEAFF.

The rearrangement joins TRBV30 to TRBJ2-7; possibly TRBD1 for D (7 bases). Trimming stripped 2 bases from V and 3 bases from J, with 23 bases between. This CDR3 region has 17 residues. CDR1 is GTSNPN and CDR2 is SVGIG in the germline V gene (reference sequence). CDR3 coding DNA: TGTGCCTGGAGTCCGCCCGGGGGACAGTACAACTTCTACGAGCAGTACTTC. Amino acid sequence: CAWSPPGGQYNFYEQYF.